This TCR beta chain derives from a study of response to subunit inactivated influenza vaccine. Each CDR3 protein is one row after TCRdb ran MiXCR on the RT-PCR reads. The sample shows 500,000 to 600,000 distinct CDR3 sequences, about an eighth of them seen only once. Trimming pared 2 bases from V and 0 bases from J, leaving 12 bases between. Germline-derived CDR1 and CDR2 are DFQATT and SNEGSKA (reference sequence). This CDR3 is built from 15 residues. A few counts support this clonotype. This specimen consisted of PBMCs from blood, obtained roughly 47 days after vaccination. This chain connects TRBV20-1 to TRBJ2-3, with D uncertain. The sequence derives from a man aged 45-65 years who received an inactivated influenza vaccine. CDR3 coding DNA: TGCAGTGCTAGACGGCGGAGAACTAGCACAGATACGCAGTATTTT. Translating it yields CSARRRRTSTDTQYF.